Below, 9 T cell receptor beta chains from the same sample are listed, as sequenced in a study of chemoradiotherapy in HPV16-positive cancers (dated by TCRdb to 2021 to 2024). The library was generated by the immunoSEQ multiplex PCR assay. The immuneACCESS repertoire file appears here via TCRdb, limited to in-frame rearrangements. These files lack a portion of the clones; in checked studies, under half of the deficit traces to unresolved V genes, and the cause of the others is not known. This sample lists more than 11,000 clones; nearly 70% were detected once. Approximately 18% of the sample is held by the ten biggest clonotypes. This material was acquired from a patient who underwent chemoradiotherapy. The receptors derive from a human donor with HPV-associated anogenital cancer.

This chain uses TRBV30 with TRBJ2-2; either TRBD1 or TRBD2 may supply D (5 bases each). CDR1 and CDR2 (germline): GTSNPN, SVGIG (reference sequence). The V gene lost 2 bases and the J gene lost 4 bases, with 11 bases spanning the gap. The CDR3 consists of 14 residues. DNA for the CDR3: TGTGCCTGGAGTAGGGGAGCTACCACCGGGGAGCTGTTTTTT. The encoded protein is CAWSRGATTGELFF.

This clone was recorded once. This sequence joins TRBV7-9 and TRBJ1-4; D is undetermined. Germline loops: CDR1 SEHNR, CDR2 FQNEAQ (reference sequence). The CDR3 is 13 residues long. The V end lost 5 bases, the J end lost 4 bases, and 8 bases lay between the germline ends. The CDR3 sequence: CASSPPVNEKLFF. The CDR3 nucleotides read TGTGCCAGCAGCCCGCCAGTTAATGAAAAACTGTTTTTT.

The sample holds one count of this clone. This chain links TRBV7-9 with TRBJ1-1; D is unresolved. The CDR3 extends over 14 amino acids. CDR1 and CDR2 from the germline V gene are SEHNR and FQNEAQ (reference sequence). Trimming pared 1 base from V and 1 base from J, leaving 7 bases between. In DNA, the CDR3 is TGTGCCAGCAGCTTAGACACCCCGAACACTGAAGCTTTCTTT. This encodes CASSLDTPNTEAFF. Combining the CDR3 with reference TRBV7-9 and TRBJ1-1 gives the whole variable domain DTGVSQNPRHKITKRGQNVTFRCDPISEHNRLYWYRQTLGQGPEFLTYFQNEAQLEKSRLLSDRFSAERPKGSFSTLEIQRTEQGDSAMYLCASSLDTPNTEAFFGQGTRLTVV.

The chain couples TRBV7-2 to TRBJ2-7; D gene ambiguous. V was pared by 0 bases and J by 3 bases, with 6 bases between. Looked up from germline, CDR1 is SGHTA and CDR2 is FQGNSA. CDR3 size: 13 residues. CDR3 nucleotides: TGTGCCAGCAGCTTAGCGCCGAACTACGAGCAGTACTTC. Translating it yields CASSLAPNYEQYF.

V is TRBV5-6 and J is TRBJ1-1; D gene ambiguous. Trimming removed 1 base at V and 1 base at J, with 11 bases between. The V gene's germline CDR1 is SGHDT and CDR2 YYEEEE. CDR3 length: 15 amino acids. Here the CDR3 reads CASSLTAGRNTEAFF. CDR3 sequence (DNA): TGTGCCAGCAGCTTGACAGCAGGTCGGAACACTGAAGCTTTCTTT.

This clone was counted only a few times. The genes are TRBV10-3 and TRBJ1-1; D gene uncertain. CDR1 is ENHRY, CDR2 SYGVKD, per germline. This CDR3 has 13 residues. The V end lost 7 bases, the J end lost 1 base, and 10 bases lay between the germline ends. The CDR3 sequence is CAITAKENTEAFF. In nucleotides, the CDR3 is TGTGCCATCACGGCGAAAGAGAACACTGAAGCTTTCTTT.

The rearrangement links TRBV4-2 to TRBJ2-1; 15 positions match TRBD2. The ends lost 4 bases at V and 9 bases at J; junction bases unmatched: 1. Germline lookup yields CDR1 LGHNA and CDR2 YNFKEQ. CDR3 length: 14 amino acids. The CDR3 loop reads CASSLGLAGGEQFF. As DNA, the CDR3 is TGTGCCAGCAGCCTGGGACTAGCGGGGGGTGAGCAGTTCTTC.

The chain couples TRBV28 to TRBJ1-5; D remains ambiguous. The V gene lost 3 bases and the J gene lost 0 bases, with 15 bases spanning the gap. This CDR3 is built from 17 residues. Germline V gene sequence: CDR1 MDHEN, CDR2 SYDVKM. The CDR3 sequence: CASSFLTYRYSNQPQHF. CDR3 nucleotide sequence: TGTGCCAGCAGTTTTCTCACGTATAGATATAGCAATCAGCCCCAGCATTTT.

This chain uses TRBV6-1 with TRBJ1-4; D not resolved. The CDR3 length is 18 residues. CDR1 is MNHNS and CDR2 is SASEGT in the germline V gene. Trimming removed 1 base from V and 0 bases from J, with 15 bases in between. CDR3 sequence: CASSEGFGRLATNEKLFF. The CDR3 bases are TGTGCCAGCAGTGAAGGCTTCGGTAGATTAGCAACTAATGAAAAACTGTTTTTT.